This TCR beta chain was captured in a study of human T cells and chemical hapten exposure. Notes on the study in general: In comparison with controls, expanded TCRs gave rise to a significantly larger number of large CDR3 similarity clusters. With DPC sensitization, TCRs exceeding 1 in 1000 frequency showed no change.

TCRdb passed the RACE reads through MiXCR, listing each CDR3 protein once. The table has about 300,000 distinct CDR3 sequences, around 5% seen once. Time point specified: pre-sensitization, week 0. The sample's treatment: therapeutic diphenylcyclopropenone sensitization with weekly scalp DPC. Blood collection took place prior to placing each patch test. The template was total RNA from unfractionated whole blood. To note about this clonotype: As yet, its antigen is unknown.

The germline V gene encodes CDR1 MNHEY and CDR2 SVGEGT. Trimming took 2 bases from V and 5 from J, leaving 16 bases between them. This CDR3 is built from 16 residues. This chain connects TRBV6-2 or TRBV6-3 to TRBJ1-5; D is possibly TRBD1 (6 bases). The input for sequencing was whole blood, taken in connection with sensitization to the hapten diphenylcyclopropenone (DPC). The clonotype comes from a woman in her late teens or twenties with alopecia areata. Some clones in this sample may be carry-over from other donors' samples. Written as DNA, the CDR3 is TGTGCCAGCAGTTACCGGGACACGGGGGTGGATCAGCCCCAGCATTTT. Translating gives CASSYRDTGVDQPQHF.